This passage covers 5 T cell receptor beta chains from one sample sequenced in a study of T cell repertoires in ileal Crohn's disease. Before sorting, lamina propria lymphocytes were separated from surgical specimens by density gradient. This table comes from immunoSEQ multiplex PCR, and its TCRdb copy is limited to in-frame clones, with some not included. The top ten hold around 9.3% of the sample, which has 300 to 450 clones, roughly 81% seen once. The sample consisted of CD4+ T cells sorted from the ileum. All receptors come from an adult with Crohn's disease.

This rearrangement joins TRBV18 to TRBJ1-4; D might be TRBD1 (5 bases). The V gene lost 4 bases and the J gene lost 0 bases, with 15 bases spanning the gap. CDR3 length: 17 amino acids. The germline gives CDR1 KGHSH, CDR2 LQKENI. The CDR3: CASSLTPGGTTNEKLFF. In nucleotides, the CDR3 is TGTGCCAGCTCACTTACGCCCGGGGGGACAACTAATGAAAAACTGTTTTTT.

The V gene is TRBV4-1, the J gene TRBJ2-3; D remains ambiguous. This CDR3 has 14 residues. CDR1 is MGHRA and CDR2 is YSYEKL in the germline V gene. Deletions cut 4 bases from V and 9 bases from J, with 17 bases between. The CDR3 protein is CASSLPRGKGTQYF. The DNA of the CDR3 is TGCGCCAGCAGCCTGCCACGAGGTAAAGGAACGCAGTATTTT.

By sample share, this clone is hyperexpanded. This chain connects TRBV10-3 to TRBJ1-2; D is perhaps TRBD1 (5 bases). V was cut by 3 bases and J by 4 bases, with 12 bases left in between. This CDR3 has 14 amino acids. CDR1 and CDR2 (germline): ENHRY, SYGVKD. The CDR3 sequence: CAISDPGVGYGYTF. In nucleotides, the CDR3 is TGTGCCATCAGTGACCCGGGGGTCGGCTATGGCTACACCTTC.

This chain joins TRBV18 and TRBJ2-7; 8 positions match TRBD1. Trimming cost V 3 bases and J 3 bases; bases outside gene matches: 4. The CDR3 is 14 amino acids. Germline CDR1 and CDR2: KGHSH and LQKENI. The CDR3 nucleotides read TGTGCCAGCTCACCCTCGACAGGGGTCTACGAGCAGTACGTC. Translation: CASSPSTGVYEQYV.

V and J are TRBV5-1 and TRBJ1-1; no clear D gene. Between the trimmed V and J ends, which lost 3 bases and 0 bases, there was a span of 9 bases. This CDR3 contains 14 residues. Per germline, CDR1 SGHRS and CDR2 YFSETQ. CDR3 nucleotides: TGCGCCAGCAGCTCTAATCTGATGAACACTGAAGCTTTCTTT. It yields the protein CASSSNLMNTEAFF.